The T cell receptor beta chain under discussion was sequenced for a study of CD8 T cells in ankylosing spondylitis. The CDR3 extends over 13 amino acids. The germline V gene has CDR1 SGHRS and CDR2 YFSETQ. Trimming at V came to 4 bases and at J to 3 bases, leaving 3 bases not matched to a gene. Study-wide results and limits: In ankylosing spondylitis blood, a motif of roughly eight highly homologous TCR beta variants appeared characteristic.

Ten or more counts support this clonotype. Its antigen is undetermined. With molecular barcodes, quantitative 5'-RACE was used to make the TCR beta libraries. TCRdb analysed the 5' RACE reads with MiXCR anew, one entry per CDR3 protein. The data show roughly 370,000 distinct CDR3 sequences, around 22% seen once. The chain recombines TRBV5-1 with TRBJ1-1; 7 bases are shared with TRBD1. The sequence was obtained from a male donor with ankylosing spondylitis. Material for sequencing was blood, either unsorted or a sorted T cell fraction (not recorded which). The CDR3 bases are TGCGCCAGCAGCCAGGGGACAGACACTGAAGCTTTCTTT. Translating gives CASSQGTDTEAFF.